The 9 T cell receptor beta chains below all came from one sample that was sequenced in a study of T cell changes during pregnancy in multiple sclerosis. Libraries were prepared by immunoSEQ multiplex PCR; TCRdb keeps only in-frame clonotypes and omits some of them. This repertoire shows under 25,000 clones, 80% to 90% found once; its top ten account for around 8%. The specimen was CD8+ T cells from peripheral blood mononuclear cells, collected in the first trimester of pregnancy. The receptors shown here come from a female donor in good health, enrolled as a control in a pregnancy study.

With regard to this clone: A junction end diverges from the germline sequence, so it may reflect a read error. This chain uses TRBV7-9 with TRBJ1-1, with D possibly matching TRBD1 (6 bases). CDR1 SEHNR and CDR2 FQNEAQ come from the germline V gene (reference sequence). CDR3 length: 13 amino acids. CDR3 nucleotide sequence: TGCGCCAGCAGCCAAGGGGGTCGTCCTGAAGCTTTCTTT. Its translation: CASSQGGRPEAFF.

The chain couples TRBV30 to TRBJ2-7, with D possibly TRBD1 on 5 matching bases. Germline CDR1 and CDR2: GTSNPN and SVGIG (reference sequence). The CDR3 spans 13 residues. With 5 bases removed from V and 3 bases from J, the gap between germline ends came to 14 bases. Here the CDR3 DNA reads TGTGCCTGGGACCCAGGGAAAAACTACGAGCAGTACTTC. This gives the protein CAWDPGKNYEQYF.

This rearrangement joins TRBV7-3 to TRBJ2-7; tentatively, D is TRBD1 (5 bases). This CDR3 is 13 amino acids long. The germline gives CDR1 SGHTA, CDR2 FQGTGA. The V gene lost 1 base and the J gene lost 3 bases, with 7 bases spanning the gap. DNA for the CDR3: TGTGCCAGCAGCTTAAGGGGCCTCTACGAGCAGTACTTC. As protein: CASSLRGLYEQYF.

The gene calls are TRBV9 and TRBJ1-6; D uncertain. Germline CDR1 SGDLS, CDR2 YYNGEE. This CDR3 spans 12 amino acids. V gave up 1 base and J gave up 9 bases, with 5 bases separating them. In DNA form, the CDR3 reads TGTGCCAGCAGCGTATCGGGTTCACCCCTCCACTTT. Its protein is CASSVSGSPLHF.

The J gene is TRBJ1-2, the V gene TRBV7-9; D is undetermined. The CDR3 contains 17 residues. Deletions cut 5 bases from V and 8 bases from J, with 27 bases between. CDR1 and CDR2 (germline): SEHNR, FQNEAQ (reference sequence). CDR3 loop: CASSAGLGPRGLEGYTF. In nucleotides, the CDR3 is TGTGCCAGCAGCGCCGGGTTAGGACCTCGAGGACTGGAGGGCTACACCTTC.

The CDR3 sequence: CASSPHNEQYF. CDR3 in DNA: TGTGCCAGCAGCCCCCACAACGAGCAGTACTTC. This chain connects TRBV7-9 to TRBJ2-7; no clear D. Germline CDR1 is SEHNR and CDR2 is FQNEAQ (reference sequence). There are 11 residues in the CDR3. Trimming removed 5 bases at V and 5 bases at J, with 7 bases between. Full variable domain (rest looked up from reference TRBV7-9 and TRBJ2-7): DTGVSQNPRHKITKRGQNVTFRCDPISEHNRLYWYRQTLGQGPEFLTYFQNEAQLEKSRLLSDRFSAERPKGSFSTLEIQRTEQGDSAMYLCASSPHNEQYFGPGTRLTVT.

This clone was observed a few times. This chain connects TRBV6-6 to TRBJ2-3, with D unresolved. V was cut by 1 base and J by 2 bases, with 4 bases left in between. CDR1 MNHNY and CDR2 SVGAGI come from the germline V gene (reference sequence). There are 13 residues in the CDR3. The CDR3 here is CASSYLATDTQYF. CDR3 nucleotides: TGTGCCAGCAGTTACTTGGCCACAGATACGCAGTATTTT.

This clone occurred once. The rearrangement uses TRBV28 and TRBJ1-2; 10 bases map to TRBD1. Germline values: CDR1 MDHEN, CDR2 SYDVKM. After removal of 4 bases from V and 5 bases from J, the junction contained 1 base not matched to a gene. This CDR3 is built from 13 residues. The CDR3 loop is CASSWDRGYGYTF. The CDR3 DNA is TGTGCCAGCAGTTGGGACAGGGGATATGGCTACACCTTC.

The rearrangement joins TRBV29-1 to TRBJ2-1; D not certain. The CDR3 has 12 residues. CDR1 and CDR2 (germline): SQVTM, ANQGSEA. Trimming took 7 bases from V and 6 from J, leaving 13 bases between them. As DNA, the CDR3 is TGCAGCGGCCTAGGATACACCAATGAGCAGTTCTTC. Translating it yields CSGLGYTNEQFF.